This T cell receptor beta chain stems from a study of low-dose radiotherapy and immunotherapy resistance in tumors. As for the study in general: Cohort 2 patients were irradiated with 1 Gy every two weeks, reaching 13 Gy over 26 weeks. The regimen for patients comprised intravenous nivolumab 240 mg every two weeks plus intravenous ipilimumab 1 mg/kg every six weeks.

The germline V and J ends were trimmed by 4 bases and 8 bases, with 15 bases remaining between them. CDR3 length: 14 residues. Both TCRalpha and TCRbeta chains were reverse transcribed with V-gene-specific primers. TCR amplification ran about 20 PCR cycles using constant-region and V-primer adapter primers. Each CDR3 protein gets one entry after TCRdb re-called the reads with MiXCR. Of about 10,000 distinct CDR3 sequences listed, over 35% are singletons. Ipilimumab, nivolumab, aspirin, low-dose cyclophosphamide and low-dose radiotherapy were administered to donors. The clonotype was recovered from a human donor with advanced metastatic prostate, ovarian, gallbladder or colorectal cancer (not recorded which). This table probably holds off-target reads from a library built for another chain. V is TRBV23-1 and J is TRBJ2-1; D remains ambiguous. Being an ORF, TRBV23-1 has a function that is uncertain. The CDR3: CASSLSSGEDEQFF. As DNA, the CDR3 is TGCGCCAGCAGTCTGTCCTCGGGCGAGGATGAGCAGTTCTTC.